This TCR beta chain was captured by sequencing in a study of long-term antiretroviral therapy in people with HIV (dated by TCRdb to the early 2020s). Context from the whole study: The earliest samples were collected roughly a decade before the 2015 WHO recommendation for immediate ART, at a time when ART was usually postponed until CD4 counts fell. Whether ART initiation and durable HIV suppression were associated with changes in peripheral blood TRB repertoire composition and diversity was tested in a retrospective serial study. The cohort contributed over 150 cryopreserved PBMC samples from about 30 adults with confirmed HIV infection, collected serially over a mean of about six years (range 1-12). About 35% of the 30 participants with HIV were female. Test extractions of a monoclonal T-cell line alongside about 30 polyclonal samples showed no cross-contamination during QIAcube processing. Findings and caveats that apply to the study as a whole: Because cell numbers in pre-ART samples were limited, unsorted PBMC were profiled instead of sorted CD4+ and CD8+ T cells. A significant increase in TRB diversity was found to be associated with ART initiation, although TRB diversity was observed to remain significantly below that of transplant donor controls even after long-term ART. Expanded TRB clones identified before ART initiation dominated the repertoire across all time points, though the dominance fluctuated and decreased in many PLHIV after ART. The samples span the years 2004 to 2017, and the ART regimens used at that time may not be as effective as current regimens. Inferences about post-ART repertoire changes are limited because no data were available on ART adherence, viral resistance or therapy changes. Because PBMC availability was limited, only the TCR beta chain was sequenced, with no alpha chain pairing. Narrower CDR3 length ranges were observed in HIV repertoires than in controls, and an antigen-experienced repertoire with only a slight naive shift after ART was suggested by the network structure.

V is clipped by 3 bases and J by 4 bases, and the sequence between their germline boundaries is 18 bases long. Reading the germline V gene gives CDR1 KGHSH and CDR2 LQKENI. Including cysteine and phenylalanine, the CDR3 has 16 amino acids. The read is trimmed to its CDR3 DNA, 48 bases read in frame from base 1. To be included, a participant needed at least one PBMC sample from before ART initiation plus at least two post-ART samples. All participants with HIV were treated in the United States of America. Cryopreserved samples of about 1-10 million PBMC were thawed and washed before DNA extraction. At the time of the earliest PBMC sample for each participant with HIV, ages ranged from roughly 23 to 60 years. PBMC samples were contributed by each participant from 1-4 timepoints before ART initiation and 2-8 timepoints after ART initiation, with a median of 7 samples. Serial HIV viral load, CD4+ T-cell count, ART history and demographic data were obtained for every participant. A Qiagen kit on a QIAcube was used to extract genomic DNA from unsorted PBMC, with samples processed in batches of 12.

The immunoSEQ hsTCRB v3.0 assay was used at survey level resolution to sequence the TRB variable region. TRB sequencing targeted a depth of roughly 35,000-50,000 T-cell genomes per sample. TRB libraries were pooled and sequenced on an Illumina MiSeq using a v3 150-cycle kit. Per the source publication's procedure: Repertoire analysis was run in R within a reproducible Nextflow workflow that covered QC, data transformation and analysis. LymphoSeq2, an R package for exploring AIRR-Seq data, was used to implement the custom analyses. After excluding a handful of samples that yielded fewer than 5000 total TRB sequences, fewer than 200 HIV repertoires remained for analysis. Among the 180 to 200 HIV repertoires that were kept, roughly 58 were collected before ART initiation and 120 to 140 were collected after ART initiation. Repertoires were downsampled to 5000 TRB nucleotide sequences, with summary statistics averaged over 100 downsampling iterations. TRB sequences were retained for analysis only if CDR3 regions of at least seven amino acids were present. Two measures captured diversity: a Shannon entropy-derived clonality score and the Gini coefficient. In the repertoire networks, any two of the top 5000 CDR3 amino acid sequences were connected whenever the two sequences differed by an edit distance of one. For TRB CDR3 amino acid sequences, antigen specificity groups and MHC restriction were predicted with GLIPH2. CDR3 amino acid sequences were matched against VDJdb and McPAS-TCR to flag known CMV, EBV, HIV or tissue antigen associations. Pre-ART, post-ART and control groups were compared with Wilcoxon signed-rank tests and Holm-Bonferroni correction. TCRdb took this table from immuneACCESS and kept in-frame rearrangements with V and J called. Such tables lack part of the clones; where checked against another copy, unresolved V genes explain under half of the gap, and the rest is unexplained. The V and J calls and clone size were taken over from that table, and D and trimming were inferred from the DNA. The sample table shows around 18,000 clones, and 75% to 90% are seen once. Roughly 9% of the sample is taken by the ten largest.

Points on this clone: This receptor's antigen is unknown. No qualities accompany the bases; no much larger clone lies one base away.

Here the sequenced sample was unsorted PBMCs, taken 4.2 years after starting antiretroviral therapy. The clonotype comes from a man aged 45 to 65 with HIV. The chain was built from TRBV18 and TRBJ1-1; 6 matching bases give a weak D call of TRBD1. The DNA sequence is as follows: TGTGCCAGCTCACCCCAAGACAGGCCCAGGGGCACTGAAGCTTTCTTT. Translation gives CASSPQDRPRGTEAFF.